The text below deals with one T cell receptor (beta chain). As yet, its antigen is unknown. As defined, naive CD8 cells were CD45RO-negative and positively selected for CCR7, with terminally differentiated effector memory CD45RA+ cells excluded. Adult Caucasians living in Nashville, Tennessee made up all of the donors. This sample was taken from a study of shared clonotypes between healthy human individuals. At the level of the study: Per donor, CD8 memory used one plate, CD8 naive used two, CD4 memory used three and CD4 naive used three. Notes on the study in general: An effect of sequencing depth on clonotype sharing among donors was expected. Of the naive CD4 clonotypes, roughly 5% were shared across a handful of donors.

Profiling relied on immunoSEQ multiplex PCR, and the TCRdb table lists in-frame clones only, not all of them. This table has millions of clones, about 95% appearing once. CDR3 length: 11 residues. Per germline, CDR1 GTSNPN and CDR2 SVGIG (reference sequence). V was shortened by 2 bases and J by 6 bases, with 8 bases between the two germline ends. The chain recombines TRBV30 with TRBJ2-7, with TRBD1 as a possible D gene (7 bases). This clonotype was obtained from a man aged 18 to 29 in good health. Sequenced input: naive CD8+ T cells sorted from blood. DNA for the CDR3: TGTGCCTGGAGTCAGGGGGGCGAGCAGTACTTC. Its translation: CAWSQGGEQYF.